This is a list of T cell receptor beta chains from one sample in a study of cytomegalovirus exposure and HLA in healthy donors. The assay was immunoSEQ multiplex PCR, and TCRdb's table has in-frame clones only and misses some. This repertoire shows roughly 100,000 clones, 88% found once; its top ten account for about 1.8%. The material sequenced was PBMCs. These receptors were collected from a woman aged 18 to 35 in good health and CMV-seropositive. The CDR3 runs from the conserved cysteine through the conserved F or W.

v_call,cdr3_aa
TRBV9,CASSAHPGQPEKLFF
TRBV27,CASSFRGGANTEAFF
TRBV28,CASSLSRYNQPQHF
TRBV2,CASTSAGEQFF
TRBV6-9,CASSYQGLYGYTF
TRBV23-1,CASSHTGFPQGSGNTIYF
TRBV5-1,CASSSAGALQETQYF
TRBV6-1,CASSRLLDSNTQYF
TRBV11-3,CASSLVPSRKETQYF
TRBV5-1,CASSLSGYGNTIYF
TRBV2,CASSEGVGGATAKNIQYF
TRBV11-2,CASSLGGHETFF
TRBV27,CASSFAGGGFGYTF